This T cell receptor beta chain originates from a study of T cell changes during pregnancy in multiple sclerosis. This CDR3 is built from 14 residues. Germline V gene data show CDR1 as SGHDT and CDR2 as YYEEEE. Clones were sequenced by immunoSEQ multiplex PCR, and TCRdb holds only the in-frame ones, with some missing. The sample comprises around 32,000 clones, about nine tenths of which are singletons, and under 5% rests with the top ten. The sample in question was CD8+ T cells from peripheral blood mononuclear cells, obtained in the second trimester of pregnancy. The rearrangement uses TRBV5-6 and TRBJ2-5; 9 nucleotides match TRBD1. TRBJ2-7 matches the DNA end more closely, so the J call is doubtful. The sequence came from a female donor in good health, enrolled as a control in a pregnancy study. The CDR3 reads CASSSGTGPYEQYF. The CDR3 nucleotides are TGTGCCAGCAGCTCCGGGACAGGGCCCTACGAGCAGTACTTC.